The 5 T cell receptor beta chains below come from one sample, sequenced in a study of T cells in Graves' hyperthyroidism and ophthalmopathy. The investigators amplified TCR beta CDR3 regions from RNA transcripts. TCR CDR3 regions were first amplified by RT-PCR with HTBI primers. Using its own MiXCR run on the multiplex PCR reads, TCRdb lists one record per CDR3 protein. Of over 150,000 distinct CDR3 sequences in the sample, about 17% were seen once. Input material: blood. The receptors come from a woman aged 45 to 65 with Graves' hyperthyroidism.

This clonotype was seen many times. The rearrangement links TRBV6-1 to TRBJ1-2; no clear D. Germline V gene lookup returns CDR1 MNHNS and CDR2 SASEGT. Trimming took off 9 bases at V and 8 bases at J, with 4 bases between the two ends. This CDR3 comprises 8 residues. The CDR3 bases are TGTGCCAGTGGGGGCTACACCTTC. This encodes CASGGYTF.

With respect to this clonotype: Compared with germline, one end of the junction differs, possibly owing to a read error. The chain recombines TRBV27 with TRBJ2-1; no definite D call. The length of the CDR3 is 14 residues. Germline V gene data show CDR1 as MNHEY and CDR2 as SMNVEV (reference sequence). The CDR3 region is CASSLSNSYNEQSF. The CDR3 nucleotides are TGTGCCAGCAGCTTATCGAACTCTTACAATGAGCAGTCCTTC.

This clonotype was recorded many times. The chain combines TRBV2 with TRBJ2-5; TRBD2 matches at 13 bases. The CDR3 has 15 residues. J lost 5 bases, V lost 8 bases, and 8 bases had no gene match. Germline CDR1 SNHLY, CDR2 FYNNEI. Here the CDR3 DNA reads TGTGCCAGCGGAGGGACTAGCGGGGCTAGGGAGACCCAGTACTTC. As protein: CASGGTSGARETQYF.

This clonotype has ten or more counts. The rearrangement uses TRBV6-1 and TRBJ2-4; 8 bases align to TRBD1. This CDR3 is 17 amino acids long. Germline CDR1 reads MNHNS; CDR2 reads SASEGT. The V segment lost 5 bases and the J segment 3 bases; nucleotides outside the gene matches: 12. CDR3: CASSPIWTGQDKNIQYF. CDR3 nucleotides: TGTGCCAGCAGTCCCATCTGGACAGGGCAGGACAAAAACATTCAGTACTTC.

This clonotype was found many times. The chain employs TRBV7-2 and TRBJ2-1; 9 nucleotides line up with TRBD2. The CDR3 contains 18 residues. The J segment lost 10 bases and the V segment lost 6 bases, leaving 22 bases of the junction unmatched. Per germline, CDR1 SGHTA and CDR2 FQGNSA. This CDR3 is CASSRSRVGTSIRAEQFF. The CDR3 DNA follows: TGTGCCAGCAGTCGATCCCGGGTAGGGACTAGCATTCGCGCGGAGCAGTTCTTC.